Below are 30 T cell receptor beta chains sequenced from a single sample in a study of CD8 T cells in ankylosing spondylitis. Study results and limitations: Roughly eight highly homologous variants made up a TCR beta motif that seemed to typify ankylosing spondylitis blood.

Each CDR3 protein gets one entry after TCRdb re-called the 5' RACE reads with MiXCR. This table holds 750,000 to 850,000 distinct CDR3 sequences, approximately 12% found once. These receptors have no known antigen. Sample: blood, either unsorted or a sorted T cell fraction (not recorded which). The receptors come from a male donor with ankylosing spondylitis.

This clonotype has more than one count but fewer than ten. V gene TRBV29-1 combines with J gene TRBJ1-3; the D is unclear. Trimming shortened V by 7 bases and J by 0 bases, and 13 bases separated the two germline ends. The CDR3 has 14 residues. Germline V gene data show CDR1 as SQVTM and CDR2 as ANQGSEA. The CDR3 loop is CSAVLSTSGNTIYF. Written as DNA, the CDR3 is TGCAGCGCCGTACTGTCTACCTCTGGAAACACCATATATTTT.

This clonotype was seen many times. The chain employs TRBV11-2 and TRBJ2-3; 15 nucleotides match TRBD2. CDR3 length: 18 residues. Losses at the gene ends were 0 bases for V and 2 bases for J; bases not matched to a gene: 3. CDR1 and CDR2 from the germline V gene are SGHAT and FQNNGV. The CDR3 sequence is CASSLEGTSGGTTDTQYF. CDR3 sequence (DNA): TGTGCCAGCAGCTTAGAAGGGACTAGCGGGGGGACCACAGATACGCAGTATTTT. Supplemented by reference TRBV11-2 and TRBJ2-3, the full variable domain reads EAGVAQSPRYKIIEKRQSVAFWCNPISGHATLYWYQQILGQGPKLLIQFQNNGVVDDSQLPKDRFSAERLKGVDSTLKIQPAKLEDSAVYLCASSLEGTSGGTTDTQYFGPGTRLTVL.

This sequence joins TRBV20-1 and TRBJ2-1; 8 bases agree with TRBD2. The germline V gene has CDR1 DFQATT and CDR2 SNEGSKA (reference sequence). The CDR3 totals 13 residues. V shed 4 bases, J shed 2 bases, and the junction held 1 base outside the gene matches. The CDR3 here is CSAMRGAYNEQFF. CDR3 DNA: TGCAGTGCTATGCGGGGGGCCTACAATGAGCAGTTCTTC.

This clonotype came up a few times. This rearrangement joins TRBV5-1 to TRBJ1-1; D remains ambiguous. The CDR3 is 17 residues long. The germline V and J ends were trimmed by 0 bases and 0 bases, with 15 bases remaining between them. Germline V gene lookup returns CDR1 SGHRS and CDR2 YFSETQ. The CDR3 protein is CASSLDARRSMNTEAFF. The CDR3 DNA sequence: TGCGCCAGCAGCTTGGATGCCAGACGCTCTATGAACACTGAAGCTTTCTTT.

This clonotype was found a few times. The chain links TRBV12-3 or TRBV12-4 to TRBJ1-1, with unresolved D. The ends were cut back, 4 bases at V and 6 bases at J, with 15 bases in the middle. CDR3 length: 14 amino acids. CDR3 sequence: CASSWDRIFAEAFF. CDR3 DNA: TGTGCCAGCAGTTGGGATAGGATCTTCGCTGAAGCTTTCTTT.

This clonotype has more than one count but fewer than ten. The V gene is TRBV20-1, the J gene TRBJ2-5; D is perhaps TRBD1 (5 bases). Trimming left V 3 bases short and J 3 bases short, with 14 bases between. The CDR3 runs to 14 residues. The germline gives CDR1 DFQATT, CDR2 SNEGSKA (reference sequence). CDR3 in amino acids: CSARWWGHKETQYF. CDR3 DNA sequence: TGCAGTGCTAGGTGGTGGGGCCATAAAGAGACCCAGTACTTC.

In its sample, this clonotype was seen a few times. This CDR3 reads CASSGGDGNYEQYF. The CDR3 DNA sequence: TGTGCCAGCAGTGGGGGGGACGGAAACTACGAGCAGTACTTC. The V gene is TRBV6-1, the J gene TRBJ2-7; a weak D match, TRBD2 (6 bases). Germline V CDR1 and CDR2: MNHNS, SASEGT. The CDR3 covers 14 residues. V lost 4 bases and J lost 3, with 13 bases in between.

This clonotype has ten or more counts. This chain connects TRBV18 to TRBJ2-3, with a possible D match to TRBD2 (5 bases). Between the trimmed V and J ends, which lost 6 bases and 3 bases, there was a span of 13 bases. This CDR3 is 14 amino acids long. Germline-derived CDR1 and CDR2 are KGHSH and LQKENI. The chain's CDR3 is CASSPGSGTDTQYF. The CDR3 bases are TGTGCCAGCTCGCCGGGGAGTGGTACAGATACGCAGTATTTT.

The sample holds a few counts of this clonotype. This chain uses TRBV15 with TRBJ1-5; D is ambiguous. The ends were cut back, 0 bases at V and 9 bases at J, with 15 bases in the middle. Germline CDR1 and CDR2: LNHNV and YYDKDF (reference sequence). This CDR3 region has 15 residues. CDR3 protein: CATSRDRAPSMPQHF. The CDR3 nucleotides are TGTGCCACCAGCAGAGATCGAGCCCCAAGCATGCCCCAGCATTTT.

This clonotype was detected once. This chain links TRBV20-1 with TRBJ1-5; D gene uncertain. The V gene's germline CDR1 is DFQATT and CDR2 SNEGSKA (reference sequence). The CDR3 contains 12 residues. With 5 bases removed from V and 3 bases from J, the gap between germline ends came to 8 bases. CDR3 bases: TGCAGTGCTGCCGACAACAATCAGCCCCAGCATTTT. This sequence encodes CSAADNNQPQHF.

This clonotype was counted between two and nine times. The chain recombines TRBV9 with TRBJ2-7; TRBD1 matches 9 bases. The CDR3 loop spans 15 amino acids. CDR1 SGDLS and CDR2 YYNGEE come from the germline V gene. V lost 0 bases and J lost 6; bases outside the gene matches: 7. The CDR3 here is CASSVGGTGQSEQYF. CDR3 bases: TGTGCCAGCAGCGTAGGAGGGACAGGGCAAAGCGAGCAGTACTTC.

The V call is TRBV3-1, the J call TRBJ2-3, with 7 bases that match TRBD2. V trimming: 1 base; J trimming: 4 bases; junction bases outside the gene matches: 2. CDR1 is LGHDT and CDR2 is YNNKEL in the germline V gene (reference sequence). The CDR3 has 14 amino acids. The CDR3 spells CASSQVSGADTQYF. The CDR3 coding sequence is TGTGCCAGCAGCCAAGTGAGCGGGGCAGATACGCAGTATTTT.

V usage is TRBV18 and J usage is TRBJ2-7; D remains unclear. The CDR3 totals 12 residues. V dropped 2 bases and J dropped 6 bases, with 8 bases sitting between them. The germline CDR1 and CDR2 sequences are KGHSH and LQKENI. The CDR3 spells CASSPEVSEQYF. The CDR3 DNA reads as TGTGCCAGCTCACCAGAGGTTAGCGAGCAGTACTTC.

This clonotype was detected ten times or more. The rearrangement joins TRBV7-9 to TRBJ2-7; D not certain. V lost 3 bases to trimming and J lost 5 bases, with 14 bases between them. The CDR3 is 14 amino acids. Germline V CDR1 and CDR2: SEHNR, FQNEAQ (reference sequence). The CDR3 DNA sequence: TGTGCCAGCAGCTTGTACAGTGGAGACGACGAGCAGTACTTC. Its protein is CASSLYSGDDEQYF.

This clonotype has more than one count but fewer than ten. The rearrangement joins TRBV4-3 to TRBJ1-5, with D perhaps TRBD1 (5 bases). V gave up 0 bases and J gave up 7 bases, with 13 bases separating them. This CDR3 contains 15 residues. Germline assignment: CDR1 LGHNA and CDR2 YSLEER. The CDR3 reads CASSQDFGGGQPQHF. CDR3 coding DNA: TGCGCCAGCAGCCAAGATTTCGGGGGTGGACAGCCCCAGCATTTT.

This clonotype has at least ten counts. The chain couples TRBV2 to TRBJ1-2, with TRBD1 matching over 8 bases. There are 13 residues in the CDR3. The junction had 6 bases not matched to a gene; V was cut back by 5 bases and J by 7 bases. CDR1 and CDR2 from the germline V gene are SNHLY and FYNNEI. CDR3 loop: CASSPTGAGGYTF. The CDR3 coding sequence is TGTGCCAGCAGTCCGACAGGGGCGGGTGGCTACACCTTC. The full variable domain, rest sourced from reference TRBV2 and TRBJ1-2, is EPEVTQTPSHQVTQMGQEVILRCVPISNHLYFYWYRQILGQKVEFLVSFYNNEISEKSEIFDDQFSVERPDGSNFTLKIRSTKLEDSAMYFCASSPTGAGGYTFGSGTRLTVV.

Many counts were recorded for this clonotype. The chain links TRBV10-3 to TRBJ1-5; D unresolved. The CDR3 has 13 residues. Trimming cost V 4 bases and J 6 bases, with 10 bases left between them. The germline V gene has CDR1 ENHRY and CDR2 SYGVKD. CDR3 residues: CAISVDLTQPQHF. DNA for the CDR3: TGTGCCATCAGTGTCGACCTGACTCAGCCCCAGCATTTT.

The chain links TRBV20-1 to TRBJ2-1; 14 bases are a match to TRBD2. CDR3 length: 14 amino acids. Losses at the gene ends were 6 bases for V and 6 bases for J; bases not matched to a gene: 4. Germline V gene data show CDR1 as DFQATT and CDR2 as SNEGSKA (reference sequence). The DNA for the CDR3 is TGCAGTGCGACGACTAGCGGGGGGGGCAATGAGCAGTTCTTC. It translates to CSATTSGGGNEQFF.

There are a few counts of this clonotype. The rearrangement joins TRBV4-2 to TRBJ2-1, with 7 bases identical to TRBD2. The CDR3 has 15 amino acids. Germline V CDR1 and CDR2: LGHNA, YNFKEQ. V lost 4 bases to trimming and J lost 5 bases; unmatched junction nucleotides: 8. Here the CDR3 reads CASSPLSGADNEQFF. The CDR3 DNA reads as TGTGCCAGCAGCCCCCTCAGCGGGGCCGACAATGAGCAGTTCTTC.

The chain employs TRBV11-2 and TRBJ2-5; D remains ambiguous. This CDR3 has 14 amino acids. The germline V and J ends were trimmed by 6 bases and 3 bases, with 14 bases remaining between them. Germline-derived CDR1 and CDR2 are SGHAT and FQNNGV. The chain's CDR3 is CASRKVRSKETQYF. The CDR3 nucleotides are TGTGCCAGCAGGAAAGTTAGGTCCAAAGAGACCCAGTACTTC.

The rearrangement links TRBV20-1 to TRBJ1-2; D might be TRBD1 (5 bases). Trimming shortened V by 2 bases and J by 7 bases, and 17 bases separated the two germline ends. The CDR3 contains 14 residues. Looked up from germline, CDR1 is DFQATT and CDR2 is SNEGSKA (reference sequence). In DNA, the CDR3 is TGCAGTGCTAGAAGGTGGCAGGGTCAAGGTGGCTACACCTTC. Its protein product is CSARRWQGQGGYTF.

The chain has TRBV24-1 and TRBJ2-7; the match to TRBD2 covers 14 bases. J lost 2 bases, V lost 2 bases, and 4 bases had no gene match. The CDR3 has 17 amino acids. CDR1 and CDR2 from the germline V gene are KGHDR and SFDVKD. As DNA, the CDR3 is TGTGCCACCAGTGATTCCGGGACTAGCGGGAGTCCCTACGAGCAGTACTTC. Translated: CATSDSGTSGSPYEQYF.

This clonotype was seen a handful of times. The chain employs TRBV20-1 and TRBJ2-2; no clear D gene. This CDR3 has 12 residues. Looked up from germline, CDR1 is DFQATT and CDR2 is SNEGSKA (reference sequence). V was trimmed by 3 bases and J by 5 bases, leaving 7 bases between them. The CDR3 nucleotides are TGCAGTGCTAGTAGGTTAACCGGGGAGCTGTTTTTT. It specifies CSASRLTGELFF.

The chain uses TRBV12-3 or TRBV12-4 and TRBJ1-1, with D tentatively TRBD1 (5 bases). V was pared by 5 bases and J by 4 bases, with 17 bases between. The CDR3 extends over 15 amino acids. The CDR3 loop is CASSPSYTGGTEAFF. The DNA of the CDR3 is TGTGCCAGCAGTCCCTCGTACACAGGCGGCACTGAAGCTTTCTTT.

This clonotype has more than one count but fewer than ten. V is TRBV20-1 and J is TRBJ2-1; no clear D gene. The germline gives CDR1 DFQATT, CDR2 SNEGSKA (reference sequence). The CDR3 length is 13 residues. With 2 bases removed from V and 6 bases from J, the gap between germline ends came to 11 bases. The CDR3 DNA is TGCAGTGCTAGAAATGTTATGAGCAATGAGCAGTTCTTC. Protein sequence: CSARNVMSNEQFF.

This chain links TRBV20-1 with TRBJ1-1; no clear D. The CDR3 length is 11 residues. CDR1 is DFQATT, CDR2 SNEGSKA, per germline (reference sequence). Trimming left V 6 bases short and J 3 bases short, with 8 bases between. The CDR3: CSAGYDTEAFF. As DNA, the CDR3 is TGCAGTGCGGGGTACGACACTGAAGCTTTCTTT.

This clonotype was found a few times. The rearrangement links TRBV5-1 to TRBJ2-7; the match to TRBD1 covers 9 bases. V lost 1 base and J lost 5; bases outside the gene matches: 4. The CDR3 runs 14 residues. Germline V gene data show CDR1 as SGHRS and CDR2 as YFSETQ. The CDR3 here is CASSLTGGLHEQYF. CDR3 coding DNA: TGCGCCAGCAGCTTGACAGGGGGCCTCCACGAGCAGTACTTC.

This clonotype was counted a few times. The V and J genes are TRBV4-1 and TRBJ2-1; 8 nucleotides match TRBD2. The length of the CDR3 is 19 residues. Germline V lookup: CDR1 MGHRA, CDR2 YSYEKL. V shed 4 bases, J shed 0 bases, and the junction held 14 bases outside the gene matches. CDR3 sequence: CASSPFRGLGFSSYNEQFF. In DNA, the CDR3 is TGCGCCAGCAGCCCCTTTAGGGGACTAGGCTTTTCCTCCTACAATGAGCAGTTCTTC.

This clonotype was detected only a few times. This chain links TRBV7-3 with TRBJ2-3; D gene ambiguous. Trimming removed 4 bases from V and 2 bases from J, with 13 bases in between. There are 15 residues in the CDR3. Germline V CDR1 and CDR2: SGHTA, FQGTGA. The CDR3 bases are TGTGCCAGCAGCTCGAGTGGGGTTTTCACAGATACGCAGTATTTT. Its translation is CASSSSGVFTDTQYF.

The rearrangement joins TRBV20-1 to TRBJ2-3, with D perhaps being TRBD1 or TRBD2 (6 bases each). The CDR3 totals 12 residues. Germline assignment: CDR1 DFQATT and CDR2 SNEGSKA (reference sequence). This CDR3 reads CSRGRNTDTQYF. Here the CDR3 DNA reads TGCAGCCGGGGGCGGAACACAGATACGCAGTATTTT.